A selection of T cell receptor beta chains follows, all from one sample in a study of OX40 agonist ivuxolimab in advanced cancers. Clones were read by immunoSEQ multiplex PCR, and TCRdb kept only the in-frame ones, dropping some. Of roughly 83,000 clones in the sample, more than 80% were seen once. The input for sequencing was CD4+ or CD8+ T cells sorted from blood, taken in a trial of the OX40 agonist ivuxolimab. The receptors were gathered from an adult with an advanced solid tumor such as melanoma, head and neck, liver or kidney cancer. The CDR3 runs from the conserved cysteine through the conserved F or W. A D gene is named only where the DNA matches it firmly. Part of the rows lack a size; the others show once, few, many or a class for expanded clones.

TRBV27	TRBJ1-2	.	.	TGTGCCAGCAGTTTAGGGAGTGTCTATGGCTACACCTTC	CASSLGSVYGYTF
TRBV6-1	TRBJ2-1	.	TRBD2	TGTGCCAGCATCCAAGGGGCGGGGGGAAACAATGAGCAGTTCTTC	CASIQGAGGNNEQFF
TRBV18	TRBJ2-1	.	.	TGTGCCAGCTCGCAGACTCAACCTGAGCAGTTCTTC	CASSQTQPEQFF
TRBV15	TRBJ1-2	.	.	TGTGCCACCAGCAGACCCAGTCAAGGGGCCTATGGCTACACCTTC	CATSRPSQGAYGYTF
TRBV15	TRBJ1-2	.	.	TGTGCCACCAGCAGAGATGGGGAGATACGGCAGGGGAGAAACTATGGCTACACCTTC	CATSRDGEIRQGRNYGYTF
TRBV28	TRBJ2-2	.	.	TGTGCCAGCAAACGGTGGGTCGGCACCGGGGAGCTGTTTTTT	CASKRWVGTGELFF
TRBV27	TRBJ2-2	.	.	TGTGCCAGCAGTTTGGGTAGACCGGTCGGGGAGCTGTTTTTT	CASSLGRPVGELFF
TRBV11-2	TRBJ2-5	.	.	TGTGCCAGCAGCTTAGAATTGTCGGTACAAGAGACCCAGTACTTC	CASSLELSVQETQYF
TRBV14	TRBJ2-3	.	TRBD1	TGTGCCAGCAGCGGTACAGGGGGTATCACAGATACGCAGTATTTT	CASSGTGGITDTQYF
TRBV4-2	TRBJ2-7	.	TRBD2	TGTGCCAGCAGCCTACTAGCGGGGGGCGCCTACGAGCAGTACTTC	CASSLLAGGAYEQYF
TRBV7-2	TRBJ1-6	.	.	TGTGCCAGCAGCCCCTACGGGGAGGGAGGCTCACCCCTCCACTTT	CASSPYGEGGSPLHF
TRBV28	TRBJ2-1	few	TRBD2	TGTGCCAGCAGTCCTTCCCGGACTAGCGGGGCCTACAATGAGCAGTTCTTC	CASSPSRTSGAYNEQFF
TRBV25-1	TRBJ2-5	.	.	TGTGCCAGCAGTGGCCAAGAGACCCAGTACTTC	CASSGQETQYF
TRBV6-6	TRBJ1-5	.	.	TGTGCCAGCAGTTACGGGCGCGGCAATCAGCCCCAGCATTTT	CASSYGRGNQPQHF
TRBV5-4	TRBJ1-2	.	TRBD1	TGTGCCAGCAGCTGGGGGGGCCAGGGGGCTGAGGACTATGGCTACACCTTC	CASSWGGQGAEDYGYTF
TRBV19	TRBJ1-1	.	TRBD1	TGTGCCAGTAGCCGACTCGGAGACAGGGCGATAGAAGCTTTCTTT	CASSRLGDRAIEAFF
TRBV6-1	TRBJ2-1	.	TRBD1	TGTGCCAGCAGTGAATTGGGACAGGGCTTTAATGAGCAGTTCTTC	CASSELGQGFNEQFF
TRBV6-1	TRBJ1-5	.	.	TGTGCCAGCAGTGGGGTCGGCTGGGGTGGCAATCAGCCCCAGCATTTT	CASSGVGWGGNQPQHF